Sequencing of this T cell receptor (beta chain) was carried out in a study of blood T cells in healthy people across ages. Study information: Capture by template switching was about one barcoded beta molecule per two T cells. The study, taken as a whole, reports: Higher diversity, along with more naive CD4+ cells, distinguished long-lived donors from aged donors.

Every participating donor contributed roughly 10 milliliters of peripheral blood through a draw. Germline V gene data show CDR1 as SGHRS and CDR2 as YFSETQ. The length of the CDR3 is 15 residues. The V gene lost 0 bases and the J gene lost 5 bases, with 13 bases spanning the gap. A sample-barcoded 5' primer and a J-beta primer mix were used in a second PCR of about 6 to 12 cycles. The template-switch adaptor, which had 12 random nucleotides, put a tag on each cDNA molecule. TCRdb re-called the 5' RACE reads with MiXCR, one entry per CDR3 protein. Of around 990,000 distinct CDR3 sequences in the sample, roughly a quarter were seen once. About this clonotype: The antigen remains undetermined.

These same data were also listed under a study on T cells of mothers and their children.

The chain combines TRBV5-1 with TRBJ2-3; no clear D gene. The specimen sequenced was blood. The sequence was collected from a girl aged 2 to 10 in good health. The CDR3 protein is CASSLVPGSGDTQYF. The CDR3, as DNA: TGCGCCAGCAGCTTGGTTCCAGGATCGGGAGATACGCAGTATTTT.